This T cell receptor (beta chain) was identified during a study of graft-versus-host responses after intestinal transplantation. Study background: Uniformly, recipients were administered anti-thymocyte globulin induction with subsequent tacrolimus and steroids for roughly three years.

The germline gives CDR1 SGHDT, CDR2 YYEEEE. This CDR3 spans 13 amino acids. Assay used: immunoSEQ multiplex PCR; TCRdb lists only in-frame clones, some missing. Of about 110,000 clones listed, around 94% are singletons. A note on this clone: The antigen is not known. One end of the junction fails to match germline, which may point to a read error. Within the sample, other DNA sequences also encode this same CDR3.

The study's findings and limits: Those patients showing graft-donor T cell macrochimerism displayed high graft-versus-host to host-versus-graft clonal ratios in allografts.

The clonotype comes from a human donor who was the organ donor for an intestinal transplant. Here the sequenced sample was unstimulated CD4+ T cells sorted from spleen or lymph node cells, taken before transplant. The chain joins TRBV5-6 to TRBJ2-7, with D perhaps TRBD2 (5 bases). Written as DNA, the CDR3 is TGTGCCAGCAGCGCTTACTCCCTTGGGGAGCAATACTTC. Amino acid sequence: CASSAYSLGEQYF.